This T cell receptor (beta chain) was documented in a study of T cell changes during pregnancy in multiple sclerosis. Deletions cut 0 bases from V and 6 bases from J, with 9 bases between. The germline CDR1 and CDR2 sequences are SGDLS and YYNGEE. The CDR3 consists of 13 residues. Libraries were prepared by immunoSEQ multiplex PCR; TCRdb keeps only in-frame clonotypes and omits some of them. The sample yields around 100,000 clones, 92% seen once. Here the sequenced sample was peripheral blood, taken in the third trimester of pregnancy. The receptor was derived from a female donor with multiple sclerosis, enrolled in a pregnancy study. The chain uses TRBV9 and TRBJ1-1, with D possibly TRBD1 on 5 matching bases. The CDR3 nucleotides read TGTGCCAGCAGCGTAGTAGGAGGGGCTGAAGCTTTCTTT. Protein sequence: CASSVVGGAEAFF.